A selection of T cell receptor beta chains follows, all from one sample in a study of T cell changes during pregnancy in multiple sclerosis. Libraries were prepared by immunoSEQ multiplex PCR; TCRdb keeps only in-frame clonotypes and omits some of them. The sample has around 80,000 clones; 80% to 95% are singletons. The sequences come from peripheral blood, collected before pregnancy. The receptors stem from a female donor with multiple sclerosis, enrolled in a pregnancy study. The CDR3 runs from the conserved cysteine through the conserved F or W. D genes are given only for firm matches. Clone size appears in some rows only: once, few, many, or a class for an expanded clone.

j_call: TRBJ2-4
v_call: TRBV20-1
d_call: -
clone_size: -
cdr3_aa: CSARAKNIQYF
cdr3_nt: TGCAGTGCGAGAGCCAAAAACATTCAGTACTTC

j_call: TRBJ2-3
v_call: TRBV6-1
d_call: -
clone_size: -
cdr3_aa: CASSEAEEPDTQYF
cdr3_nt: TGTGCCAGCAGTGAAGCAGAGGAGCCCGATACGCAGTATTTT

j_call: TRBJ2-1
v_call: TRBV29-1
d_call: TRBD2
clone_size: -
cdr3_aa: CSVGRGNEQFF
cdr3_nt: TGCAGCGTTGGGCGGGGGAATGAGCAGTTCTTC

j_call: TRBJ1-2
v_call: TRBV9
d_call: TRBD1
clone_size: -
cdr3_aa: CASSAQGRNTYGYTF
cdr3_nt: TGTGCCAGCAGCGCACAGGGGAGAAATACCTATGGCTACACCTTC

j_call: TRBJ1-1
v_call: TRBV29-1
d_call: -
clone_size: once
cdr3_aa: CSVANNPEVFF
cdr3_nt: TGCAGCGTTGCGAACAATCCTGAAGTTTTCTTT

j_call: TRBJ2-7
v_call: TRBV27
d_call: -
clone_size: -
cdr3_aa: CASRQAYEQYF
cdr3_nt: TGTGCCAGCAGACAGGCTTACGAGCAGTACTTC

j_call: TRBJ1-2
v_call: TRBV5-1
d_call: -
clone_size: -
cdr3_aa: CASSLAFGEDGYTF
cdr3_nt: TGCGCCAGCAGCTTGGCCTTTGGTGAGGATGGCTACACCTTC

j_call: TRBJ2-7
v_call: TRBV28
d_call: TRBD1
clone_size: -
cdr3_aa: CASSRDSSYEQYF
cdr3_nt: TGTGCCAGCAGCAGGGACAGCAGCTACGAGCAGTACTTC

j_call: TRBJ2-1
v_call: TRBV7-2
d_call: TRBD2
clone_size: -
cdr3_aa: CASSLEIFQGLAGNEQFF
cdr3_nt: TGTGCCAGCAGCTTAGAGATTTTCCAAGGCCTAGCGGGAAATGAGCAGTTCTTC

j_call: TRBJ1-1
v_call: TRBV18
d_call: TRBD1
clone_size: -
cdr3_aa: CASSQGVSEAFF
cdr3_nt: TGTGCCAGCTCGCAGGGGGTCTCTGAAGCTTTCTTT

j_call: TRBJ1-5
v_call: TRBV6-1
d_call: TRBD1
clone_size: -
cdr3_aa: CASSDRDRGNQPQHF
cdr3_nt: TGTGCCAGCAGTGATAGGGACAGAGGCAATCAGCCCCAGCATTTT

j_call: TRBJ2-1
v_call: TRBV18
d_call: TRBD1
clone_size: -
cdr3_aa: CASSPNRGVNEQFF
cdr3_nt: TGTGCCAGCTCACCAAACAGGGGAGTCAATGAGCAGTTCTTC

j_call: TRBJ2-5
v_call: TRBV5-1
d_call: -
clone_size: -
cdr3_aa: CASSLSPLSETQYF
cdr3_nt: TGCGCCAGCAGCTTGTCCCCTCTCTCGGAGACCCAGTACTTC

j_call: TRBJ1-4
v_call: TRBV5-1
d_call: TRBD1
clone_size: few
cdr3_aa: CASSPDRVEEKLFF
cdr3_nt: TGCGCCAGCAGCCCAGACAGGGTTGAGGAAAAACTGTTTTTT

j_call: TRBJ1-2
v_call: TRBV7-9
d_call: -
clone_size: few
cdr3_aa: CASSQTGELNYGYTF
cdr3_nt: TGTGCCAGCAGCCAGACAGGAGAACTTAACTATGGCTACACCTTC

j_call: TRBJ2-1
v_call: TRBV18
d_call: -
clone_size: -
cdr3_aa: CASSAFTGANEQFF
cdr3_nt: TGTGCCAGCTCAGCGTTCACAGGAGCCAATGAGCAGTTCTTC

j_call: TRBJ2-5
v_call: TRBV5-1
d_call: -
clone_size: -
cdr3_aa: CASSLEATSSETQYF
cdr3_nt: TGCGCCAGCAGCTTGGAAGCTACTAGTTCCGAGACCCAGTACTTC

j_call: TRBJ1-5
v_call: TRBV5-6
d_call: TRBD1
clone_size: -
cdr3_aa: CASSLGRGQQGQPQHF
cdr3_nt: TGTGCCAGCAGCTTGGGAAGGGGGCAACAGGGGCAGCCCCAGCATTTT

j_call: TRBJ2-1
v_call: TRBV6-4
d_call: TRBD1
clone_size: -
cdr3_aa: CASSRDSSYNEQFF
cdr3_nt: TGTGCCAGCAGTAGGGACAGCTCCTACAATGAGCAGTTCTTC

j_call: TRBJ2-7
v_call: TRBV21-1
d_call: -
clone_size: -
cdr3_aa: CASSKEEFSYEQYF
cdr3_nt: TGTGCCAGCAGCAAAGAGGAGTTCTCCTACGAGCAGTACTTC

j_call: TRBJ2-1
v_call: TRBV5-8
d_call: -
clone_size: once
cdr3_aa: CASSQGDIFSYNEQFF
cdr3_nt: TGTGCCAGCAGTCAAGGGGACATCTTCTCCTACAATGAGCAGTTCTTC

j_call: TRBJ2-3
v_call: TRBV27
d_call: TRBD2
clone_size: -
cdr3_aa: CASSLGTRDTQYF
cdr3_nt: TGTGCCAGCAGTTTAGGGACTAGAGATACGCAGTATTTT

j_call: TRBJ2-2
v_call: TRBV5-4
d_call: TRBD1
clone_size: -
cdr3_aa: CASSLVTGANTGELFF
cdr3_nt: TGTGCCAGCAGCTTGGTAACAGGGGCGAACACCGGGGAGCTGTTTTTT

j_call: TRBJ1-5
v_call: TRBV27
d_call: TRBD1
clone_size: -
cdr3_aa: CASSPDRGRNQPQHF
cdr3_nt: TGTGCCAGCAGTCCGGACAGGGGTAGAAATCAGCCCCAGCATTTT

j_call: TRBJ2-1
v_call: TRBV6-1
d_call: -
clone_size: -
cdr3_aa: CASSEYLSEFF
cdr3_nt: TGTGCCAGCAGTGAATACTTATCGGAGTTCTTC

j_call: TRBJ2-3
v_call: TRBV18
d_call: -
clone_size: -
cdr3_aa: CASSPRTPGLDTQYF
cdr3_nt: TGTGCCAGCTCACCTCGCACTCCGGGACTGGATACGCAGTATTTT

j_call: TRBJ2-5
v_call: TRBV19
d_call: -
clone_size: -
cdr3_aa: CASSTQGRETQYF
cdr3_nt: TGTGCCAGTAGTACCCAAGGGAGGGAGACCCAGTACTTC

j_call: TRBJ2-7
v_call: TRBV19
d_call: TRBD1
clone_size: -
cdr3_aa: CASSLFMTGAYEQYF
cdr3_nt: TGTGCCAGTAGTCTCTTTATGACAGGGGCCTACGAGCAGTACTTC